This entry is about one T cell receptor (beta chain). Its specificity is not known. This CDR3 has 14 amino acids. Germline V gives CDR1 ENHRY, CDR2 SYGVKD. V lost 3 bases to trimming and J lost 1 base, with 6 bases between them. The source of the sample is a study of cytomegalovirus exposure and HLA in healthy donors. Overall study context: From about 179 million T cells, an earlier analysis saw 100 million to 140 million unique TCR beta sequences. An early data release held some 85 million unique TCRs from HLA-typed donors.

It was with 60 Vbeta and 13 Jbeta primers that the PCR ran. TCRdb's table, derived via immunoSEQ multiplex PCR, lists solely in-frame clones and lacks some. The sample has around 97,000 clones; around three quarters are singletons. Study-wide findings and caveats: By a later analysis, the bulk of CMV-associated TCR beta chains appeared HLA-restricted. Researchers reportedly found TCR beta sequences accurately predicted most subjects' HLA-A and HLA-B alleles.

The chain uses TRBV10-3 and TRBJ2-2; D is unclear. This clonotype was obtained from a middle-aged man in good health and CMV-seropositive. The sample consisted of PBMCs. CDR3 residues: CAISDGQNTGELFF. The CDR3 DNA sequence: TGTGCCATCAGTGATGGGCAGAACACCGGGGAGCTGTTTTTT.